This TCR beta chain was recorded in a study of human T cells and chemical hapten exposure. Study details: Mainly, slight library volume differences in the pool made TCR yields vary.

What the library attached to individual cDNA molecules were unique molecular identifiers. In the authors' workflow: TCRs per sample had a median of about 100,000 and ranged from about 23,224 to 750,000. TCRdb passed the 5' RACE reads through MiXCR, listing each CDR3 protein once. The V and J calls come from TCRdb's annotation, not from the publication. The sample holds tens of thousands of distinct CDR3 sequences; less than 20% are singletons and the top ten take about 6.5%. The CDR3 loop spans 15 amino acids. V lost 6 bases to trimming and J lost 2 bases, with 11 bases between them. The V gene's germline CDR1 is MNHNY and CDR2 SVGAGI (reference sequence). Sequencing started from total RNA isolated from unfractionated whole blood.

The clonotype was recovered from a female donor in good health. V is TRBV6-6 and J is TRBJ2-6; no clear D. The CDR3 sequence is CASSPVAAGANVLTF. The CDR3 DNA is TGTGCCAGCAGCCCCGTTGCGGCTGGGGCCAACGTCCTGACTTTC.